This TCR beta chain was sequenced in a study of T cell changes during pregnancy in multiple sclerosis. Profiled with immunoSEQ multiplex PCR; TCRdb holds only in-frame clones, not every one. The sample contains 85,000 to 95,000 clones, 91% of which appear only once. The ends were cut back, 10 bases at V and 11 bases at J, with 23 bases in the middle. CDR3 length: 13 residues. CDR1 and CDR2 (germline): ENHRY, SYGVKD. The clonotype was recovered from a female donor in good health, enrolled as a control in a pregnancy study. V is TRBV10-3 and J is TRBJ2-5; tentatively, D is TRBD1 (6 bases). The material was peripheral blood, obtained after pregnancy. Here the CDR3 DNA reads TGTGCCACCTGGACCGGGACACCCTTAGAGCAGTACTTC. It yields the protein CATWTGTPLEQYF.